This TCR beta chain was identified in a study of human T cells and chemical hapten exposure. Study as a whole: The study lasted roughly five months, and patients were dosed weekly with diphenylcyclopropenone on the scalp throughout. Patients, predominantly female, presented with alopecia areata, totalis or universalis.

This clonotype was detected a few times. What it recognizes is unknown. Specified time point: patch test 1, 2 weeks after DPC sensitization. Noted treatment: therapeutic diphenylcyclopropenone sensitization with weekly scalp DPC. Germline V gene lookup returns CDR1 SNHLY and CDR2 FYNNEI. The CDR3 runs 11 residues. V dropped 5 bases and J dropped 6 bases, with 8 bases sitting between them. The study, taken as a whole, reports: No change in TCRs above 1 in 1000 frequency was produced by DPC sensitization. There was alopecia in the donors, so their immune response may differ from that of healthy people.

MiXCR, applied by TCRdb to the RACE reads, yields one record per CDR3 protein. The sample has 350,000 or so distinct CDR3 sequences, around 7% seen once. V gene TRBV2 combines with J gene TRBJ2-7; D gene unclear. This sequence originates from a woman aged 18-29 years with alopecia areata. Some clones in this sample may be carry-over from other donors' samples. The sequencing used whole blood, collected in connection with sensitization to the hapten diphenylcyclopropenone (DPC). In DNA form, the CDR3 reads TGTGCCAGCAGTTCCAGAGGCGAGCAGTACTTC. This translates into CASSSRGEQYF.